This T cell receptor beta chain stems from a study of tumor and adjacent non-tumor tissue in lung cancer. Study-level results: In normal lung, the top 100 clones were significantly more dominant than in tumor.

Germline V CDR1 and CDR2: DFQATT, SNEGSKA (reference sequence). The CDR3 length is 16 residues. V shed 2 bases and J 6 bases; nucleotides not matched to a gene: 8. Many counts were recorded for this clonotype. The antigen is not known. Three rounds of nested PCR, following a modified ARM-PCR protocol, produced the TCRbeta library. TCRdb called the multiplex PCR reads again in MiXCR, with one record for every CDR3 protein. The sample lists about 110,000 distinct CDR3 sequences, 60% to 70% occurring once. The template was RNA from unsorted bulk tissue. This non-tumor lung sample came from over 3 cm beyond the tumor edge.

The sample comprised distant non-tumor lung tissue. The V call is TRBV20-1, the J call TRBJ2-1; 12 bases map to TRBD1. This TCR derives from a man aged 55 to 69 with non-small cell lung cancer. CDR3 protein: CSARLTPGQGANEQFF. The CDR3 DNA is TGCAGTGCTAGACTTACACCGGGACAGGGGGCCAATGAGCAGTTCTTC.